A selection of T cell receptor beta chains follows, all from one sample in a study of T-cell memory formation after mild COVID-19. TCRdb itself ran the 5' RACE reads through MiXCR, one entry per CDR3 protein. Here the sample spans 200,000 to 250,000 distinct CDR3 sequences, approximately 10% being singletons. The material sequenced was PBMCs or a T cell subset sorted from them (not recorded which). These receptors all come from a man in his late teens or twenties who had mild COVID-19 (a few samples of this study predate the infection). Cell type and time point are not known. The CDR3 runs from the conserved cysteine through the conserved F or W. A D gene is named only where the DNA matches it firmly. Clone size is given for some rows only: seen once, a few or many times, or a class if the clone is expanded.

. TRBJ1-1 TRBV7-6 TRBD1 CASSHRQGWVTEAFF TGTGCCAGCAGCCACCGACAGGGTTGGGTCACTGAAGCTTTCTTT
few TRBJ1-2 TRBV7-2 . CASSLIGAKFVDGYTF TGTGCCAGCAGCTTAATAGGGGCCAAATTCGTGGATGGCTACACCTTC
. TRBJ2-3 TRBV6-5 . CASNPGGGLTDTQYF TGTGCCAGCAATCCTGGGGGTGGGCTCACAGATACGCAGTATTTT
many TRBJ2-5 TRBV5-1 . CASSRAGDQETQYF TGCGCCAGCAGCCGAGCCGGAGATCAAGAGACCCAGTACTTC
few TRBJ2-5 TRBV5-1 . CASSPSQAGGQETQYF TGCGCCAGCAGCCCCTCCCAAGCGGGTGGGCAAGAGACCCAGTACTTC
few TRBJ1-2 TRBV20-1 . CSAPQGLGNYGYTF TGCAGTGCCCCTCAGGGTTTAGGGAACTATGGCTACACCTTC
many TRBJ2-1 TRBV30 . CAFRGDTYNEQFF TGTGCCTTTCGGGGGGACACCTACAATGAGCAGTTCTTC
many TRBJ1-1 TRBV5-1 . CASSLEGRAFF TGCGCCAGCAGCTTGGAAGGGAGAGCTTTCTTT
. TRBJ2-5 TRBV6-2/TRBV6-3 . CASSSLSQETQYF TGTGCCAGCAGTTCCCTGTCACAAGAGACCCAGTACTTC
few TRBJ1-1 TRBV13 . CASSLTDRSAEAFF TGTGCCAGCAGCCTGACAGACCGGAGCGCTGAAGCTTTCTTT